The 17 T cell receptor beta chains presented below share a single source sample, sequenced in a study of blood T cell repertoires in COVID-19 (TCRdb year 2020). The library came from the immunoSEQ multiplex PCR assay. In TCRdb, the immuneACCESS table is reduced to in-frame sequences with V and J assigned. These tables do not hold every clone; where another copy was compared, an unresolved V gene accounts for under half, and the others remain unexplained. The sample table shows over 300,000 clones, and about 82% are seen once. Jointly, the top ten make up 1.6% of the sample. Sequencing was done on a sample of peripheral blood. Source of these receptors: a woman in her forties or fifties with acute or convalescent COVID-19.

The V gene is TRBV29-1, the J gene TRBJ2-3, with a weak D call TRBD2 (6 bases). This CDR3 comprises 17 residues. Germline V gene data show CDR1 as SQVTM and CDR2 as ANQGSEA. Trimming took off 3 bases at V and 2 bases at J, with 21 bases between the two ends. As DNA, the CDR3 is TGCAGCGTTGAGCCCCTTGGGGGGTTGGGGATCACAGATACGCAGTATTTT. Amino acid sequence: CSVEPLGGLGITDTQYF.

The V and J genes are TRBV24-1 and TRBJ2-7; tentatively, D is TRBD1 (5 bases). V was shortened by 4 bases and J by 7 bases, with 13 bases between the two germline ends. The CDR3 has 13 residues. Germline V gene lookup returns CDR1 KGHDR and CDR2 SFDVKD. The CDR3 bases are TGTGCCACCAGTGACAGAGCAGGGCTTGAGCAGTACTTC. This codes for CATSDRAGLEQYF.

This chain connects TRBV24-1 to TRBJ2-1, with D possibly TRBD1 on 7 matching bases. V lost 9 bases and J 12 bases, leaving 14 bases between the germline ends. Germline CDR1 is KGHDR and CDR2 is SFDVKD. This CDR3 comprises 11 residues. For the CDR3, the DNA is TGTGCCACCGGAGGAGGGACAGCGCAGTTCTTC. Its protein is CATGGGTAQFF.

This chain uses TRBV6-1 with TRBJ2-5; D is uncertain. There are 15 residues in the CDR3. In germline, CDR1 is MNHNS, CDR2 SASEGT. V lost 1 base and J lost 3, with 12 bases in between. This chain's CDR3 is CASSEELSGKETQYF. CDR3 DNA sequence: TGTGCCAGCAGTGAAGAGCTGAGTGGTAAAGAGACCCAGTACTTC.

The genes are TRBV28 and TRBJ2-7; the D gene is possibly TRBD1 (6 bases). Trimming stripped 5 bases from V and 0 bases from J, with 11 bases between. The germline V gene has CDR1 MDHEN and CDR2 SYDVKM. CDR3 length equals 14 residues. CDR3 region: CASSGADSSYEQYF. DNA for the CDR3: TGTGCCAGCAGTGGCGCGGACAGCTCCTACGAGCAGTACTTC.

V gene TRBV30 combines with J gene TRBJ2-7; 10 bases are shared with TRBD2. J was trimmed by 0 bases and V by 1 base; bases with no gene match: 0. This CDR3 has 14 residues. Germline V lookup: CDR1 GTSNPN, CDR2 SVGIG (reference sequence). The CDR3 DNA reads TGTGCCTGGAGTGGGACTAGCGGCTCCTACGAGCAGTACTTC. This encodes CAWSGTSGSYEQYF.

The chain couples TRBV7-3 to TRBJ2-2, with 9 bases fitting TRBD2. The CDR3 runs 16 residues. CDR1 and CDR2 from the germline V gene are SGHTA and FQGTGA. Trimming cost V 5 bases and J 0 bases; bases outside gene matches: 4. The CDR3 region has the DNA TGTGCCAGCAGCCTTCTAGCGGGAACGAACACCGGGGAGCTGTTTTTT. This sequence encodes CASSLLAGTNTGELFF.

The V gene is TRBV25-1, the J gene TRBJ2-2, with 9 bases matching TRBD1. Trimming cost V 2 bases and J 6 bases; bases outside gene matches: 10. The CDR3 loop spans 17 amino acids. In germline, CDR1 is MGHDK, CDR2 SYGVNS. The CDR3 reads CASSEGPGQGFSGELFF. As DNA, the CDR3 is TGTGCCAGCAGTGAAGGTCCGGGACAGGGTTTCTCCGGGGAGCTGTTTTTT.

The gene calls are TRBV28 and TRBJ1-1, with D tentatively TRBD1 (5 bases). CDR1 and CDR2 from the germline V gene are MDHEN and SYDVKM. CDR3 length equals 14 residues. V dropped 6 bases and J dropped 3 bases, with 14 bases sitting between them. The DNA for the CDR3 is TGTGCCAGCAGGGGGTGGGGGGTTGACACTGAAGCTTTCTTT. Translation gives CASRGWGVDTEAFF.

The V gene is TRBV5-4, the J gene TRBJ1-3, with TRBD1 as a possible D gene (5 bases). The V end was cut by 2 bases, the J end by 3 bases, with 6 bases between. The germline V gene encodes CDR1 SGHNT and CDR2 YYREEE (reference sequence). The CDR3 extends over 13 amino acids. CDR3 sequence: CASSFTGGNTIYF. In nucleotides, the CDR3 is TGTGCCAGCAGCTTCACAGGTGGAAACACCATATATTTT.

The V gene is TRBV18, the J gene TRBJ1-2; 10 nucleotides align to TRBD1. The CDR3 covers 14 residues. CDR1 KGHSH and CDR2 LQKENI come from the germline V gene. V was pared by 4 bases and J by 8 bases, with 7 bases of the junction left unmatched. In DNA, the CDR3 is TGTGCCAGCTCACAGGGACAGGGGATGGAAGGCTACACCTTC. Its protein product is CASSQGQGMEGYTF.

The chain is built from TRBV24-1 and TRBJ1-5; a possible D gene is TRBD1 (5 bases). Germline assignment: CDR1 KGHDR and CDR2 SFDVKD. CDR3 length: 15 residues. V dropped 8 bases and J dropped 6 bases, with 19 bases sitting between them. This chain's CDR3 is CATISLGQGTQPQHF. The CDR3 DNA reads as TGTGCCACCATTTCTCTAGGGCAGGGAACTCAGCCCCAGCATTTT.

The V and J genes are TRBV30 and TRBJ2-1; D might be TRBD1 (6 bases). This CDR3 spans 16 amino acids. The germline CDR1 and CDR2 sequences are GTSNPN and SVGIG (reference sequence). With 3 bases removed from V and 6 bases from J, the gap between germline ends came to 21 bases. Written as DNA, the CDR3 is TGTGCCTGGAGCCATCCCGGGACAACGCTAATCAATGAGCAGTTCTTC. The encoded protein is CAWSHPGTTLINEQFF.

This sequence joins TRBV7-2 and TRBJ2-7, with 7 bases fitting TRBD2. V gave up 4 bases and J gave up 1 base; unmatched junction bases: 10. CDR3 length: 16 amino acids. Germline CDR1 reads SGHTA; CDR2 reads FQGNSA. The CDR3 sequence is CASSWGSRGGSYEQYF. The CDR3 nucleotides read TGTGCCAGCAGCTGGGGGTCACGCGGGGGATCCTACGAGCAGTACTTC.

The CDR3 region is CASSPTGQNGGNTIYF. The CDR3, as DNA: TGTGCCAGCAGCCCCACTGGACAGAACGGTGGAAACACCATATATTTT. The chain carries TRBV9 and TRBJ1-3; D perhaps matches TRBD1 (6 bases). Germline-derived CDR1 and CDR2 are SGDLS and YYNGEE. V was pared by 4 bases and J by 3 bases, with 17 bases between. CDR3 size: 16 residues.

The chain employs TRBV7-7 and TRBJ2-3; TRBD1 agrees at 8 bases. Germline assignment: CDR1 SSHAT and CDR2 FNYEAQ (reference sequence). The CDR3 runs to 14 residues. With 1 base clipped from V and 5 bases from J, the junction kept 2 bases outside the gene matches. CDR3 sequence (DNA): TGTGCCAGCAGCTTAGGACAGGGGATAGATACGCAGTATTTT. As protein: CASSLGQGIDTQYF.

In this sample, this clone turned up once. In nucleotides, the CDR3 is TGTGCCAGCAGTTTTAGCGGAGCCAAAAACATTCAGTACTTC. As protein: CASSFSGAKNIQYF. V gene TRBV6-2 or TRBV6-3 combines with J gene TRBJ2-4; D may be TRBD2 (6 bases). Germline lookup yields CDR1 MNHEY and CDR2 SVGEGT. V lost 4 bases and J lost 0, with 7 bases in between. The CDR3 loop spans 14 amino acids.